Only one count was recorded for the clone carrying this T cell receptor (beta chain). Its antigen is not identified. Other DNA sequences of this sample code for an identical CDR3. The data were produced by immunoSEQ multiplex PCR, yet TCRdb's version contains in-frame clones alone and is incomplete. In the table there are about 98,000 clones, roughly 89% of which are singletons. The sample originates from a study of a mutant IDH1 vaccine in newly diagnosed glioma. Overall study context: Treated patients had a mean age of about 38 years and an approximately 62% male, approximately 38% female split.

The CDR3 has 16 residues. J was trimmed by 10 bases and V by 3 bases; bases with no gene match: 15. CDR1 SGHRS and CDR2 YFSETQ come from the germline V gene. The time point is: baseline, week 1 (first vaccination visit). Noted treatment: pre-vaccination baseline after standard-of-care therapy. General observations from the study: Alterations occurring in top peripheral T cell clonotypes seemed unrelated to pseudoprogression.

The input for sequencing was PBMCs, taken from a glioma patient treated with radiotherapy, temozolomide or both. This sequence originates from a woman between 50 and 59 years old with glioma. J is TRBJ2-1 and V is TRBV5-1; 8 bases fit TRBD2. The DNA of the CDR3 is TGCGCCAGCAGCTGGATTGGGACTAGATCCCACGGGGAGCAGTTCTTC. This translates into CASSWIGTRSHGEQFF.